The clone carrying this T cell receptor beta chain was counted a single time. As handled by the study authors: Estimation of nucleated cell counts was performed using reference gene primer amplification. Sequencing used immunoSEQ multiplex PCR; TCRdb keeps in-frame clones, though not all of them. The DNA gave D and trimming, while V, J and clone size come from that table. The sample has roughly 140,000 clones; 87% are singletons. The sample belongs to a study of blood T cell repertoires in COVID-19. Study background: Some COVID-19 samples were acute and others convalescent; all came from the United States, Italy and Spain. PBMCs, B-cell-depleted T cells, or T cells were the source of the cDNA or gDNA that made up the material.

In germline, CDR1 is SGHNT, CDR2 YYREEE (reference sequence). The CDR3 extends over 16 amino acids. V lost 4 bases, J lost 5 bases, and 12 bases stayed unmatched. The V gene is TRBV5-4, the J gene TRBJ2-3; 8 positions match TRBD2. Sequencing was done on a sample of peripheral blood. This clonotype was sampled from a woman aged 60-75 years with active or convalescent COVID-19. The CDR3 coding sequence is TGTGCCAGCAGCCCGGGCGGCAGCGGGGGAAGAGATACGCAGTATTTT. As protein: CASSPGGSGGRDTQYF.